The 7 T cell receptor beta chains in this list originate from one sample, sequenced in a study of T cell responses to AZD1222 COVID-19 vaccine. The assay was immunoSEQ multiplex PCR, and TCRdb's table has in-frame clones only and misses some. The sample lists 95,000 to 150,000 clones; around 90% were seen once. The sample in question was peripheral blood, obtained on day 0 of AZD1222 vaccination. The receptors stem from an adult in good health.

The gene calls are TRBV3-1 (or the pseudogene TRBV3-2) and TRBJ2-1; 7 bases are a match to TRBD2. Germline V gene data show CDR1 as LGHDT and CDR2 as YNNKEL (reference sequence). This CDR3 is 15 amino acids long. V was clipped by 4 bases and J by 8 bases; unmatched bases: 11. CDR3 sequence (DNA): TGTGCCAGCAGCCCGTCTTTGGGGGGGATCGATGAGCAGTTCTTC. It encodes CASSPSLGGIDEQFF.

V and J are TRBV5-8 and TRBJ1-2; D not resolved. The CDR3 sequence is 12 residues long. The germline V and J ends were trimmed by 5 bases and 6 bases, with 11 bases remaining between them. Germline V CDR1 and CDR2: SGHTS, YDEGEE. CDR3 coding DNA: TGTGCCAGCAGGAAGAGGGAAGATGGCTACACCTTC. It specifies CASRKREDGYTF.

V gene TRBV19 combines with J gene TRBJ1-2; no clear D gene. CDR1 and CDR2 (germline): LNHDA, SQIVND (reference sequence). Trimming stripped 3 bases from V and 8 bases from J, with 13 bases between. This CDR3 is built from 13 residues. CDR3 sequence: CASSIRGPQGYTF. Here the CDR3 DNA reads TGTGCCAGTAGTATCCGCGGTCCCCAAGGCTACACCTTC.

The J gene is TRBJ1-2, the V gene TRBV6-5; no clear D. CDR1 is MNHEY and CDR2 is SVGAGI in the germline V gene. This CDR3 region has 16 residues. V was trimmed by 0 bases and J by 5 bases, leaving 16 bases between them. The CDR3 nucleotides are TGTGCCAGCAGTTACTCGGAGGACGTAGTCATATATGGCTACACCTTC. Protein: CASSYSEDVVIYGYTF.

V is TRBV6-1 and J is TRBJ1-6; weak D call: TRBD1 (5 bases). This CDR3 comprises 14 residues. The germline CDR1 and CDR2 sequences are MNHNS and SASEGT. Trimming pared 3 bases from V and 7 bases from J, leaving 10 bases between. The CDR3 DNA is TGTGCCAGCAGTGAGACAGCCTTGAATTCACCCCTCCACTTT. This encodes CASSETALNSPLHF.

The chain is built from TRBV27 and TRBJ1-5; D call uncertain. Germline CDR1 MNHEY, CDR2 SMNVEV (reference sequence). The V end lost 0 bases, the J end lost 2 bases, and 17 bases lay between the germline ends. The CDR3 is made up of 18 amino acids. The CDR3 sequence is CASSLSANGDRGNQPQHF. DNA for the CDR3: TGTGCCAGCAGTTTATCTGCTAACGGGGATCGGGGCAATCAGCCCCAGCATTTT.

In its sample, this clone was seen a few times. This specimen includes other DNA sequences encoding the same CDR3. The chain uses TRBV6-1 and TRBJ1-1; the D is unclear. Germline V gene sequence: CDR1 MNHNS, CDR2 SASEGT. Trimming pared 1 base from V and 0 bases from J, leaving 9 bases between. CDR3 length: 15 residues. The CDR3: CASSEGTGLNTEAFF. CDR3 nucleotides: TGTGCCAGCAGTGAAGGGACTGGATTGAACACTGAAGCTTTCTTT.